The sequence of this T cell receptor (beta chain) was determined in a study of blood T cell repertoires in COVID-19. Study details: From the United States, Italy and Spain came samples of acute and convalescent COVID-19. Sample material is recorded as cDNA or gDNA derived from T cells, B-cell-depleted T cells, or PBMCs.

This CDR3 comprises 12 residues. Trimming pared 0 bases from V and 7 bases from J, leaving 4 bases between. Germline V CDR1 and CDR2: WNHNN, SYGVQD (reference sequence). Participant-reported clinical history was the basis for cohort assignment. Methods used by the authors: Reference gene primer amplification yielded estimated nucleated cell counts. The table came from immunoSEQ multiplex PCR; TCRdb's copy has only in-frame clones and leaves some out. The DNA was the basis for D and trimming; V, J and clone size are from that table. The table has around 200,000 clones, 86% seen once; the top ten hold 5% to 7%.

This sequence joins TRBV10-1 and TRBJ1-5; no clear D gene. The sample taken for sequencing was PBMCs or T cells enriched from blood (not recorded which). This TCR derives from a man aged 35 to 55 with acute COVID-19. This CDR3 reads CASSESLQPQHF. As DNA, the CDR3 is TGCGCCAGCAGTGAGTCCTTGCAGCCCCAGCATTTT.